The present T cell receptor (beta chain) was sequenced within a study of blood T cell repertoires in COVID-19. CDR3 length equals 15 residues. Trimming cost V 1 base and J 3 bases; bases outside gene matches: 4. Clones were sequenced by immunoSEQ multiplex PCR, and TCRdb holds only the in-frame ones, with some missing. The sample includes roughly 280,000 clones, more than 85% seen only once; the top ten take around 5%. The clonotype comes from a woman aged 55 to 70 with COVID-19, enrolled during active disease. V is TRBV5-3 and J is TRBJ2-1; 7 nucleotides match TRBD2. TRBV5-3 is recorded as an ORF, its role being uncertain. Source material: peripheral blood. Here the CDR3 reads CARSLKGLSYNEQFF. The CDR3 DNA reads as TGTGCCAGAAGCTTGAAGGGACTAAGCTACAATGAGCAGTTCTTC.